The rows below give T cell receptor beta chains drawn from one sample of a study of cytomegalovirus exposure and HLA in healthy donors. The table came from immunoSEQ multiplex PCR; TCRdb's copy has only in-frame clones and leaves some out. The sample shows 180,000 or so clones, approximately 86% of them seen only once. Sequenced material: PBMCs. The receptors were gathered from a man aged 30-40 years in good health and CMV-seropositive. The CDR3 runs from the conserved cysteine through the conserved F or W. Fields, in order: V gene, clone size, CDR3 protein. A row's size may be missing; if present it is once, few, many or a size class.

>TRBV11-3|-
CASSWPSDMSQYF
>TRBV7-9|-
CASSFIREGPGDTQYF
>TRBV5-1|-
CASSLATPRDTQYF
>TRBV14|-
CASSQDLGVPNEKLFF
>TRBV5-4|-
CASSVGFSGSGEQYF
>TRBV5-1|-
CASSTDWTGNEQFF
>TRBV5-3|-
CARSPPGTALGHTIYF
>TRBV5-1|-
CASSPDPTRAGELFF
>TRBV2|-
CASSGVGLLHTDTQYF
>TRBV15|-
CATSRNWGAEGEKLFF
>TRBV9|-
CASSVGGGQANEKLFF
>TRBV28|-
CASSPAEASGEGEQYF
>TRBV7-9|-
CASSLLGGGSPLHF
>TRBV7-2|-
CASSWGSGTTGELFF
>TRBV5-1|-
CASSLGSGSRNEQFF
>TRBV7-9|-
CASSSTGGRDYGYTF
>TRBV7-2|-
CASSAPPGTLQETQYF
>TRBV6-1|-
CASATFEGDEQFF
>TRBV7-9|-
CASSVDSYEQYF
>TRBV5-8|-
CASSFVGGGSEQYF
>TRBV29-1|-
CSVARDSGTEAFF
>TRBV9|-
CASSLGQQIGYGYTF
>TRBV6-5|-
CASSYASSDPKETQYF
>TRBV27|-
CASSLDRGNIDTQYF
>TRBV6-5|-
CASSQGGAGYNEQFF
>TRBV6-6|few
CASSFRQPVNYGYTF
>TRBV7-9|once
CASSLFGQGNQPQHF
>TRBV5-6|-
CASSLSPVYEAFF
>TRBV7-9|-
CASSLEGSADTQYF
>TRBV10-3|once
CAISDFDSAIHGGEQFF
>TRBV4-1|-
CASSQALAGELEVGYEQYF
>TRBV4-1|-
CASSPIPGAGTDTQYF
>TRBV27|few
CASSKTGQLNEQFF
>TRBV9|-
CASSATGFDQPQHF
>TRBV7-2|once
CASSRDLWNEQFF
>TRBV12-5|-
CATESDTTYEQYF
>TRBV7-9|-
CASSKRGNSYNEQFF
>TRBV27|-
CASSPAGTGGLEQYF
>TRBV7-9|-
CASSLQGAFF
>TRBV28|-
CASSYRRLGNQPQHF
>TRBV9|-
CANTRGVYEQYF
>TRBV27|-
CASSPAGGRGEGNIQYF
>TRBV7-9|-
CASTDRQGLNTEAFF
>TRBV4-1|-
CASSQERPDGDGYTF
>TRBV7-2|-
CASSLAAQRPSYEQYF
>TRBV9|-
CASSGLGNEQFF
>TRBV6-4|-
CASSDRGDSSTDTQYF
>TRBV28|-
CASSLLAYEQYF
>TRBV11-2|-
CASSLSPSGSVIYEQYF
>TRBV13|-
CASSSNRVGYEQYF